This note documents a single T cell receptor (beta chain) sequence. This entry is derived from a study of T cell changes during pregnancy in multiple sclerosis. The V end was cut by 4 bases, the J end by 2 bases, with 6 bases between. CDR1 and CDR2 from the germline V gene are KGHSH and LQKENI. This CDR3 contains 12 residues. Repertoires were generated with immunoSEQ multiplex PCR, while TCRdb's copy carries only in-frame clones and drops some. This sample has about 84,000 clones, with approximately 94% found just once. V and J are TRBV18 and TRBJ2-7; tentative D call: TRBD1 (6 bases). This receptor was obtained from a female donor with multiple sclerosis, enrolled in a pregnancy study. The sample in question was peripheral blood, obtained in the third trimester of pregnancy. DNA for the CDR3: TGTGCCAGCTCACGGGACACCTACGAGCAGTACTTC. It specifies CASSRDTYEQYF.